This TCR beta chain was identified during a study of human T cells and chemical hapten exposure. Study overall: Slight differences in pooled library volume were the main source of varying TCR yields across samples.

CDR1 is SNHLY, CDR2 FYNNEI, per germline. CDR3 length equals 13 residues. V lost 2 bases to trimming and J lost 5 bases, with 9 bases between them. The library attached unique molecular identifiers to individual cDNA molecules. One entry per CDR3 protein results from TCRdb running MiXCR on the RACE reads. The top ten hold 1.7% of the sample, which has 65,000 to 95,000 distinct CDR3 sequences, over 6.5% seen once. This clonotype occurred a few times. Its antigen is not identified. Noted time point: healthy volunteer bleed at 6 weeks. Unfractionated whole blood served as the source for total RNA extraction. Study-wide results and limits: DPC sensitization left the count of TCRs above 1 in 1000 unchanged.

The specimen sequenced was whole blood. The clonotype originates from a female donor in good health. Some clones in this sample may be carry-over from other donors' samples. The rearrangement uses TRBV2 and TRBJ1-2; D is ambiguous. The CDR3 sequence: CASSEQSDYGYTF. The CDR3 DNA reads TGTGCCAGCAGTGAACAGTCAGATTATGGCTACACCTTC. The variable domain in full, with the rest retrieved from reference TRBV2 and TRBJ1-2, is EPEVTQTPSHQVTQMGQEVILRCVPISNHLYFYWYRQILGQKVEFLVSFYNNEISEKSEIFDDQFSVERPDGSNFTLKIRSTKLEDSAMYFCASSEQSDYGYTFGSGTRLTVV.